Presented here are 26 T cell receptor beta chains from one specimen sequenced in a study of T-cell reconstitution after alpha-beta-depleted transplantation in children. Unique molecular identifiers were used to barcode this TCRbeta library. Using its own MiXCR run on the PCR reads, TCRdb lists one record per CDR3 protein. The sample includes more than 200,000 distinct CDR3 sequences, over 9.5% of them seen just once. The material sequenced was PBMCs from the stem cell graft donor, taken from the stem cell graft. All receptors derive from a human donor who donated a stem cell graft to a child with SCID.

This clonotype has ten or more counts. The chain recombines TRBV7-2 with TRBJ2-6; D may be TRBD2 (5 bases). V lost 4 bases to trimming and J lost 4 bases, with 11 bases between them. CDR3 length equals 15 residues. The germline V gene has CDR1 SGHTA and CDR2 FQGNSA. CDR3 amino acids: CASSSPGYGANVLTF. The DNA of the CDR3 is TGTGCCAGCAGCTCCCCGGGATACGGGGCCAACGTCCTGACTTTC.

Ten or more counts support this clonotype. The chain has TRBV11-2 and TRBJ2-7, with TRBD1 identical over 7 bases. Trimming cost V 6 bases and J 3 bases; bases outside gene matches: 5. The CDR3 has 13 amino acids. Germline V gene sequence: CDR1 SGHAT, CDR2 FQNNGV. The CDR3 loop is CASSRDRDYEQYF. CDR3 coding DNA: TGTGCCAGCAGTAGGGACAGAGACTACGAGCAGTACTTC.

This clonotype was recorded at least ten times. The chain couples TRBV2 to TRBJ2-3; D may be TRBD2 (6 bases). V was trimmed by 6 bases and J by 0 bases, leaving 10 bases between them. From germline, CDR1 is SNHLY and CDR2 FYNNEI. The CDR3 consists of 14 residues. CDR3 sequence: CASRRGPSTDTQYF. CDR3 DNA: TGTGCCAGCAGGCGGGGCCCTAGCACAGATACGCAGTATTTT. Variable domain in full (rest from reference TRBV2 and TRBJ2-3): EPEVTQTPSHQVTQMGQEVILRCVPISNHLYFYWYRQILGQKVEFLVSFYNNEISEKSEIFDDQFSVERPDGSNFTLKIRSTKLEDSAMYFCASRRGPSTDTQYFGPGTRLTVL.

This clonotype was detected many times. The chain uses TRBV18 and TRBJ2-2; D is possibly TRBD1 or TRBD2 (6 bases each). V was trimmed by 3 bases and J by 4 bases, leaving 12 bases between them. In germline, CDR1 is KGHSH, CDR2 LQKENI. There are 15 residues in the CDR3. The CDR3 DNA follows: TGTGCCAGCTCACCTCGAGGAGGGGGCACCGGGGAGCTGTTTTTT. Encoded protein: CASSPRGGGTGELFF.

The chain uses TRBV3-1 and TRBJ1-1; a weak D match, TRBD1 (5 bases). From germline, CDR1 is LGHDT and CDR2 YNNKEL (reference sequence). The V gene lost 5 bases and the J gene lost 8 bases, with 18 bases spanning the gap. The length of the CDR3 is 14 residues. The CDR3 sequence is CASSGDSLTTEAFF. CDR3 nucleotides: TGTGCCAGCAGCGGAGACAGCTTGACCACCGAAGCTTTCTTT. The full variable domain, rest sourced from reference TRBV3-1 and TRBJ1-1, is DTAVSQTPKYLVTQMGNDKSIKCEQNLGHDTMYWYKQDSKKFLKIMFSYNNKELIINETVPNRFSPKSPDKAHLNLHINSLELGDSAVYFCASSGDSLTTEAFFGQGTRLTVV.

This clonotype was observed many times. The chain combines TRBV20-1 with TRBJ2-3; a weak D match, TRBD2 (7 bases). The CDR3 is made up of 15 amino acids. The germline V gene encodes CDR1 DFQATT and CDR2 SNEGSKA (reference sequence). V gave up 0 bases and J gave up 3 bases, with 13 bases separating them. The CDR3 region is CSAREQGRGTDTQYF. DNA for the CDR3: TGCAGTGCTAGAGAGCAGGGGAGGGGAACAGATACGCAGTATTTT.

With regard to this clonotype: One end of the junction does not line up with germline, which may come from a read error. This chain uses TRBV7-6 with TRBJ1-1, with 11 bases matching TRBD1. This CDR3 spans 19 amino acids. Germline CDR1 and CDR2: SGHVS and FNYEAQ. The CDR3 region is CASSLIPGQGGGEDTEASF. In DNA, the CDR3 is TGTGCCAGCAGCCTAATACCGGGACAGGGGGGGGGAGAGGACACTGAAGCTTCCTTT.

This clonotype was seen more than once but under ten times. The chain links TRBV7-6 to TRBJ2-1, with TRBD2 matching over 11 bases. Germline trimming cut 4 bases from V and 4 bases from J; bases unmatched to any gene: 6. Per germline, CDR1 SGHVS and CDR2 FNYEAQ. The CDR3 spans 16 residues. CDR3 in amino acids: CASSSRGTSGYNEQFF. The CDR3 bases are TGTGCCAGCAGCTCCAGGGGGACTAGCGGTTACAATGAGCAGTTCTTC.

This clonotype was seen at least ten times. This rearrangement joins TRBV7-2 to TRBJ2-7, with unresolved D. CDR1 SGHTA and CDR2 FQGNSA come from the germline V gene. Trimming removed 3 bases from V and 2 bases from J, with 8 bases in between. The CDR3 is 13 residues long. The CDR3 coding sequence is TGTGCCAGCAGCTTCGGGCGGACCTACGAGCAGTACTTC. As protein: CASSFGRTYEQYF.

There are many counts of this clonotype. V usage is TRBV6-2 or TRBV6-3 and J usage is TRBJ2-1; possibly TRBD1 or TRBD2 for D (5 bases each). CDR1 and CDR2 (germline): MNHEY, SVGEGT. This CDR3 is 14 amino acids long. The V and J ends lost 5 bases and 4 bases respectively, with 12 bases between them. The CDR3 DNA reads as TGTGCCAGCAGTCCACTCGGGGCGTACAATGAGCAGTTCTTC. This encodes CASSPLGAYNEQFF.

At least ten counts were recorded for this clonotype. The chain employs TRBV3-1 and TRBJ2-7; TRBD1 agrees at 8 bases. CDR3 length: 16 amino acids. Per the germline V gene, CDR1 is LGHDT and CDR2 is YNNKEL (reference sequence). J lost 0 bases, V lost 4 bases, and 8 bases had no gene match. The CDR3 protein is CASSRKQGGSSYEQYF. Written as DNA, the CDR3 is TGTGCCAGCAGCCGGAAACAGGGGGGAAGCTCCTACGAGCAGTACTTC.

This clonotype came up many times. The rearrangement joins TRBV6-1 to TRBJ1-2, with TRBD1 as a possible D gene (6 bases). Germline loops: CDR1 MNHNS, CDR2 SASEGT. The V and J ends lost 5 bases and 5 bases respectively, with 15 bases between them. The CDR3 totals 14 residues. The CDR3 DNA reads TGTGCCAGCAGTCCGGCGGGGGCGGGGTATGGCTACACCTTC. Translation: CASSPAGAGYGYTF.

This clonotype was seen ten or more times. The rearrangement joins TRBV11-1 to TRBJ2-1; 8 bases fit TRBD2. CDR1 and CDR2 from the germline V gene are SGHAT and FQDESV (reference sequence). This CDR3 has 16 residues. With V trimmed by 5 bases and J by 5 bases, 11 bases remained unmatched. For the CDR3, the DNA is TGTGCCAGCAGCCTATTAGCGGGGCCCTTTGACAATGAGCAGTTCTTC. Its translation is CASSLLAGPFDNEQFF.

Turning to this clonotype: A much larger clone lies one base from this, so it may be a read error. The CDR3 is CASSYPQGRTEAYF. For the CDR3, the DNA is TGTGCCAGCAGTTACCCGCAGGGCAGGACTGAAGCTTACTTT. The chain recombines TRBV6-2 or TRBV6-3 with TRBJ1-1, with D maybe TRBD1 (5 bases). The CDR3 runs to 14 residues. Germline CDR1 reads MNHEY; CDR2 reads SVGEGT.

At least ten counts were recorded for this clonotype. The chain is built from TRBV4-2 and TRBJ2-1; a weak D match, TRBD2 (6 bases). Germline V CDR1 and CDR2: LGHNA, YNFKEQ. This CDR3 spans 14 amino acids. V gave up 1 base and J gave up 12 bases, with 16 bases separating them. CDR3 amino acids: CASSQVPEGMLQFF. CDR3 nucleotides: TGTGCCAGCAGCCAAGTCCCGGAGGGGATGTTGCAGTTCTTC.

There are many counts of this clonotype. In DNA, the CDR3 is TGTGCCAGCGGGGCTAATAACTATGGCTACACCTTC. It yields the protein CASGANNYGYTF. The chain recombines TRBV2 with TRBJ1-2; D is possibly TRBD1 (5 bases). Germline CDR1 SNHLY, CDR2 FYNNEI. V dropped 8 bases and J dropped 1 base, with 8 bases sitting between them. The CDR3 consists of 12 residues.

This clonotype has a handful of counts. The chain combines TRBV7-9 with TRBJ1-1, with D hard to call. CDR3 length: 13 residues. From germline, CDR1 is SEHNR and CDR2 FQNEAQ (reference sequence). V was cut by 4 bases and J by 3 bases, with 9 bases left in between. DNA for the CDR3: TGTGCCAGCAGCTGGCCGGGGTACACTGAAGCTTTCTTT. Translating it yields CASSWPGYTEAFF.

This clonotype was counted ten times or more. V gene TRBV15 combines with J gene TRBJ1-1; D is uncertain. Trimming took 3 bases from V and 5 from J, leaving 25 bases between them. The germline gives CDR1 LNHNV, CDR2 YYDKDF (reference sequence). This CDR3 is built from 18 residues. CDR3 sequence (DNA): TGTGCCACCAGCAGCCCAGCGTTGGGTCCAGGATTGAGAACTGAAGCTTTCTTT. Translated: CATSSPALGPGLRTEAFF.

At least ten counts were recorded for this clonotype. The gene calls are TRBV7-6 and TRBJ2-7, with TRBD1 matching 10 bases. V shed 5 bases, J shed 0 bases, and the junction held 7 bases outside the gene matches. The CDR3 totals 16 residues. The germline V gene has CDR1 SGHVS and CDR2 FNYEAQ. The CDR3 sequence is CASSQTGGLSSYEQYF. For the CDR3, the DNA is TGTGCCAGCAGCCAGACAGGGGGCTTGAGCTCCTACGAGCAGTACTTC.

This clonotype was picked up many times. The genes are TRBV28 and TRBJ1-4; tentatively, D is TRBD1 (5 bases). V lost 5 bases, J lost 8 bases, and 15 bases lay in between. There are 14 residues in the CDR3. CDR1 and CDR2 (germline): MDHEN, SYDVKM. The CDR3 region has the DNA TGTGCCAGCAGTACGGGGGGGGAGGCAGAAAAACTGTTTTTT. Translating it yields CASSTGGEAEKLFF.

This clonotype was observed many times. The chain links TRBV5-1 to TRBJ2-3; 7 bases fit TRBD1. Germline CDR1 is SGHRS and CDR2 is YFSETQ. The CDR3 sequence is 15 residues long. With 4 bases clipped from V and 2 bases from J, the junction kept 7 bases outside the gene matches. The CDR3 bases are TGCGCCAGCAGCGAGACAGGGTCCTCCACAGATACGCAGTATTTT. Translated, it gives CASSETGSSTDTQYF. Full variable domain (missing parts from reference TRBV5-1 and TRBJ2-3): KAGVTQTPRYLIKTRGQQVTLSCSPISGHRSVSWYQQTPGQGLQFLFEYFSETQRNKGNFPGRFSGRQFSNSRSEMNVSTLELGDSALYLCASSETGSSTDTQYFGPGTRLTVL.

In its sample, this clonotype was seen many times. The chain employs TRBV20-1 and TRBJ2-1, with D tentatively TRBD2 (6 bases). The V end lost 6 bases, the J end lost 6 bases, and 24 bases lay between the germline ends. From germline, CDR1 is DFQATT and CDR2 SNEGSKA (reference sequence). The CDR3 runs to 16 residues. CDR3 nucleotides: TGCAGTGCCAAAGTTAGGAGGGGTACCCCCTCCAATGAGCAGTTCTTC. Translation gives CSAKVRRGTPSNEQFF.

This clonotype came up many times. The V gene is TRBV5-6, the J gene TRBJ2-7; D may be TRBD1 or TRBD2 (5 bases each). This CDR3 comprises 13 residues. Trimming removed 3 bases at V and 3 bases at J, with 10 bases between. The germline V gene encodes CDR1 SGHDT and CDR2 YYEEEE. This chain's CDR3 is CASSSGTYYEQYF. CDR3 in DNA: TGTGCCAGCAGCTCGGGGACCTACTACGAGCAGTACTTC. Variable domain in full (rest from reference TRBV5-6 and TRBJ2-7): DAGVTQSPTHLIKTRGQQVTLRCSPKSGHDTVSWYQQALGQGPQFIFQYYEEEERQRGNFPDRFSGHQFPNYSSELNVNALLLGDSALYLCASSSGTYYEQYFGPGTRLTVT.

This clonotype was counted many times. In DNA, the CDR3 is TGCGCCAGCAGCCTAAGCCCGACTAGCGGGGCCTACGAGCAGTACTTC. Residues: CASSLSPTSGAYEQYF. The chain combines TRBV5-1 with TRBJ2-7, with 11 bases aligning to TRBD2. Germline V gives CDR1 SGHRS, CDR2 YFSETQ. The CDR3 contains 16 residues. Trimming cost V 4 bases and J 2 bases; bases outside gene matches: 8.

Many counts were recorded for this clonotype. V is TRBV20-1 and J is TRBJ2-3; D perhaps matches TRBD1 (6 bases). CDR3 length equals 13 residues. The V end lost 1 base, the J end lost 4 bases, and 9 bases lay between the germline ends. CDR1 is DFQATT and CDR2 is SNEGSKA in the germline V gene (reference sequence). The CDR3 loop reads CSARGGRADTQYF. In DNA form, the CDR3 reads TGCAGTGCTAGAGGGGGGCGGGCAGATACGCAGTATTTT.

This clonotype was counted ten times or more. The CDR3 sequence: CASSPYGGPNSPLHF. CDR3 in DNA: TGTGCCAGCAGCCCCTACGGCGGACCTAATTCACCCCTCCACTTT. This chain connects TRBV7-9 to TRBJ1-6; D gene unclear. The CDR3 sequence is 15 residues long. Germline lookup yields CDR1 SEHNR and CDR2 FQNEAQ (reference sequence). Trimming removed 5 bases at V and 6 bases at J, with 14 bases between.